The 28 T cell receptor beta chains in this list originate from one sample, sequenced in a study of cytomegalovirus exposure and HLA in healthy donors. Primers: 60 Vbeta forward and 13 Jbeta reverse. The protocol was immunoSEQ multiplex PCR, while the TCRdb copy is restricted to in-frame clones and leaves out a portion. The sample shows 65,000 to 85,000 clones, 60% to 85% of them seen only once. The sequenced material came from PBMCs. These receptors all come from a woman aged 40 to 50 in good health and CMV-seropositive.

The CDR3 spells CASRLAGRGHYGYTF. The CDR3, as DNA: TGTGCCAGCAGATTGGCGGGCAGGGGGCATTATGGCTACACCTTC. The genes are TRBV28 and TRBJ1-2; 8 positions agree with TRBD1. There are 15 residues in the CDR3. After removal of 6 bases from V and 5 bases from J, the junction contained 11 bases not matched to a gene. Germline V gene lookup returns CDR1 MDHEN and CDR2 SYDVKM.

The chain links TRBV29-1 to TRBJ1-2; 7 nucleotides match TRBD1. The junction had 8 bases not matched to a gene; V was cut back by 4 bases and J by 0 bases. This CDR3 contains 15 residues. Germline values: CDR1 SQVTM, CDR2 ANQGSEA. The CDR3 is CSVGGRQGANYGYTF. CDR3 in DNA: TGCAGCGTTGGGGGCAGACAGGGCGCTAACTATGGCTACACCTTC.

V usage is TRBV5-5 and J usage is TRBJ2-1, with TRBD1 identical over 7 bases. The germline V gene encodes CDR1 SGHKS and CDR2 YYEKEE (reference sequence). CDR3 length equals 13 residues. Germline trimming cut 5 bases from V and 8 bases from J; bases unmatched to any gene: 7. DNA of the CDR3: TGTGCCAGCAGGTCCGGGACAGCGGATGAGCAGTTCTTC. Its protein is CASRSGTADEQFF.

The V gene is TRBV7-3, the J gene TRBJ1-1; tentatively, D is TRBD1 (6 bases). Trimming shortened V by 5 bases and J by 1 base, and 11 bases separated the two germline ends. Germline V gene data show CDR1 as SGHTA and CDR2 as FQGTGA. The CDR3 consists of 14 residues. The CDR3 nucleotides are TGTGCCAGCAGCAAACAGGGTTGGAACACTGAAGCTTTCTTT. Protein product: CASSKQGWNTEAFF. Combining the CDR3 with reference TRBV7-3 and TRBJ1-1 gives the whole variable domain GAGVSQTPSNKVTEKGKYVELRCDPISGHTALYWYRQSLGQGPEFLIYFQGTGAADDSGLPNDRFFAVRPEGSVSTLKIQRTERGDSAVYLCASSKQGWNTEAFFGQGTRLTVV.

This rearrangement joins TRBV28 to TRBJ1-1; D possibly corresponds to TRBD1 (5 bases). Germline lookup yields CDR1 MDHEN and CDR2 SYDVKM. The ends were cut back, 8 bases at V and 1 base at J, with 17 bases in the middle. The CDR3 runs 15 residues. The DNA for the CDR3 is TGTGCCAGCCTCGGACATGAGAGTGGGAACACTGAAGCTTTCTTT. Amino acid sequence: CASLGHESGNTEAFF.

By share, this clone counts as medium-sized. This chain connects TRBV6-5 to TRBJ1-2; the D gene is possibly TRBD1 (6 bases). CDR1 is MNHEY and CDR2 is SVGAGI in the germline V gene. V was clipped by 6 bases and J by 7 bases, with 15 bases between them. The CDR3 runs 13 residues. In nucleotides, the CDR3 is TGTGCCAGCAGGAAAACAGGGTCCGTTGGCTACACCTTC. Translation gives CASRKTGSVGYTF.

V gene TRBV9 combines with J gene TRBJ2-3, with TRBD2 matching over 10 bases. Losses at the gene ends were 3 bases for V and 8 bases for J; bases not matched to a gene: 12. Germline V gene data show CDR1 as SGDLS and CDR2 as YYNGEE. CDR3 size: 16 residues. CDR3 residues: CASSAGTSVSGGTQYF. The CDR3 DNA follows: TGTGCCAGCAGCGCCGGGACTAGCGTTTCTGGAGGTACGCAGTATTTT.

This chain joins TRBV27 and TRBJ1-5; maybe TRBD1 (6 bases). The CDR3 consists of 18 residues. Germline CDR1 and CDR2: MNHEY and SMNVEV (reference sequence). V gave up 0 bases and J gave up 7 bases, with 22 bases separating them. The CDR3 sequence is CASSLSTVMLLQGQPQHF. CDR3 in DNA: TGTGCCAGCAGTTTATCCACAGTGATGTTACTTCAGGGGCAGCCCCAGCATTTT.

The CDR3 region has the DNA TGTGCCTGGAGTGGGCTAGCGGACAATGAGCAGTTCTTC. Its translation: CAWSGLADNEQFF. The chain combines TRBV30 with TRBJ2-1; 7 nucleotides agree with TRBD2. CDR3 size: 13 residues. Per the germline V gene, CDR1 is GTSNPN and CDR2 is SVGIG (reference sequence). Unmatched junction bases numbered 2, after V lost 1 base and J lost 5 bases.

The chain carries TRBV5-1 and TRBJ1-6; 8 nucleotides align to TRBD1. CDR1 SGHRS and CDR2 YFSETQ come from the germline V gene. The CDR3 runs 14 residues. Trimming removed 6 bases from V and 9 bases from J; junction bases left unmatched: 8. The CDR3 loop reads CASNRQGSGSPLHF. CDR3 bases: TGCGCCAGCAACAGACAGGGGTCGGGTTCACCCCTCCACTTT.

The chain carries TRBV11-3 and TRBJ2-5; no clear D gene. CDR3 size: 13 residues. In germline, CDR1 is SGHNT, CDR2 YENEEA. With 4 bases removed from V and 1 base from J, the gap between germline ends came to 7 bases. CDR3 sequence (DNA): TGTGCCAGCAGCTGGGCGTTCCAAGAGACCCAGTACTTC. Encoded protein: CASSWAFQETQYF.

This chain uses TRBV2 with TRBJ2-1; 7 bases agree with TRBD1. Germline trimming cut 1 base from V and 12 bases from J; bases unmatched to any gene: 12. Germline-derived CDR1 and CDR2 are SNHLY and FYNNEI. The CDR3 runs 15 residues. CDR3 nucleotides: TGTGCCAGCAGTGAAGTCTTCGTAGGGGGCAAGGGGCAGTTCTTC. The encoded protein is CASSEVFVGGKGQFF. Complete variable domain (other parts from reference TRBV2 and TRBJ2-1): EPEVTQTPSHQVTQMGQEVILRCVPISNHLYFYWYRQILGQKVEFLVSFYNNEISEKSEIFDDQFSVERPDGSNFTLKIRSTKLEDSAMYFCASSEVFVGGKGQFFGPGTRLTVL.

A single count supports this clone. The CDR3 nucleotides are TGCGCCAGCAGCTTGCGGGGGAGTTCTGGGGCCAACGTCCTGACTTTC. Its protein product is CASSLRGSSGANVLTF. V and J are TRBV5-1 and TRBJ2-6, with D maybe TRBD2 (6 bases). Germline V gene data show CDR1 as SGHRS and CDR2 as YFSETQ. V shed 1 base and J shed 1 base, with 9 bases lying between them. The CDR3 runs to 16 residues.

V usage is TRBV29-1 and J usage is TRBJ1-5, with a weak D call TRBD1 (6 bases). Germline CDR1 SQVTM, CDR2 ANQGSEA. The CDR3 contains 13 residues. Trimming pared 8 bases from V and 7 bases from J, leaving 18 bases between. CDR3 coding DNA: TGCAGCACCTCCTCTGGGGACAAACAGCCCCAGCATTTT. Encoded protein: CSTSSGDKQPQHF.

The rearrangement links TRBV9 to TRBJ1-4; 9 positions agree with TRBD1. J lost 2 bases, V lost 0 bases, and 11 bases had no gene match. There are 19 residues in the CDR3. Germline loops: CDR1 SGDLS, CDR2 YYNGEE. The CDR3 region has the DNA TGTGCCAGCAGCGTAGGTCCCCTCACAGGGGGCTTCACTAATGAAAAACTGTTTTTT. This gives the protein CASSVGPLTGGFTNEKLFF.

The chain employs TRBV19 and TRBJ2-7; 14 nucleotides match TRBD2. This CDR3 is built from 15 residues. J lost 4 bases, V lost 3 bases, and 2 bases had no gene match. CDR1 and CDR2 (germline): LNHDA, SQIVND (reference sequence). The CDR3 here is CASSIGTSGGYEQYF. CDR3 bases: TGTGCCAGTAGTATCGGGACTAGCGGGGGTTACGAGCAGTACTTC.

The chain employs TRBV25-1 and TRBJ2-5; 10 bases line up with TRBD2. The CDR3 runs 13 residues. Germline assignment: CDR1 MGHDK and CDR2 SYGVNS. The V and J ends lost 3 bases and 9 bases, in that order; junction bases with no gene match: 4. As DNA, the CDR3 is TGTGCCAGCAGTGACCCCGGGACTAGCGCCCAGTACTTC. It codes for CASSDPGTSAQYF.

The chain carries TRBV7-9 and TRBJ1-2; TRBD1 agrees at 9 bases. From germline, CDR1 is SEHNR and CDR2 FQNEAQ (reference sequence). CDR3 length equals 15 residues. J lost 0 bases, V lost 5 bases, and 4 bases had no gene match. CDR3 sequence reads: CASSNTGGPNYGYTF. CDR3 DNA sequence: TGTGCCAGCAGCAACACAGGGGGCCCTAACTATGGCTACACCTTC.

There are a few counts of this clone. This rearrangement joins TRBV10-2 to TRBJ1-4, with D perhaps matching TRBD1 (6 bases). Germline V gene lookup returns CDR1 WSHSY and CDR2 SAAADI. V dropped 3 bases and J dropped 14 bases, with 13 bases sitting between them. The CDR3 loop spans 12 amino acids. This CDR3 is CASSDFRTELFF. CDR3 bases: TGCGCCAGCAGTGACTTCAGGACAGAGCTGTTTTTT.

V usage is TRBV18 and J usage is TRBJ1-4, with D possibly being TRBD1 (5 bases). V gave up 3 bases and J gave up 4 bases, with 9 bases separating them. The CDR3 extends over 14 amino acids. Per germline, CDR1 KGHSH and CDR2 LQKENI. As DNA, the CDR3 is TGTGCCAGCTCACCGGGGCAGGGTAATGAAAAACTGTTTTTT. Translating it yields CASSPGQGNEKLFF.

This clone was detected once. The V gene is TRBV21-1, the J gene TRBJ1-1. TRBV21-1 is noted as a pseudogene. CDR3 length equals 14 residues. The CDR3 sequence is CASSPQRSHTEAFF. The CDR3 DNA is TGTGCCAGCAGCCCCCAAAGGAGCCACACTGAAGCTTTCTTT.

CDR3 bases: TGTGCCAGCAGTCCCGGGGGGACCTACGAGCAGTACTTC. This encodes CASSPGGTYEQYF. The rearrangement links TRBV6-5 to TRBJ2-5; the match to TRBD2 covers 7 bases. The last part of the DNA fits TRBJ2-7 better; the J call may be wrong. Germline V gene lookup returns CDR1 MNHEY and CDR2 SVGAGI. The CDR3 is 13 residues long.

The chain joins TRBV5-4 to TRBJ2-1, with 9 bases aligning to TRBD1. V trimming: 4 bases; J trimming: 5 bases; junction bases outside the gene matches: 7. The CDR3 runs 15 residues. The germline gives CDR1 SGHNT, CDR2 YYREEE (reference sequence). CDR3: CASSVGQGYDNEQFF. The CDR3 DNA reads TGTGCCAGCAGCGTGGGACAGGGTTATGACAATGAGCAGTTCTTC.

The chain employs TRBV19 and TRBJ2-3; 8 bases line up with TRBD2. J was trimmed by 2 bases and V by 1 base; bases with no gene match: 5. CDR1 and CDR2 (germline): LNHDA, SQIVND (reference sequence). This CDR3 spans 16 amino acids. The CDR3 region has the DNA TGTGCCAGTAGTATAGGTCCGGGGGGGTCCACAGATACGCAGTATTTT. As protein: CASSIGPGGSTDTQYF.

The CDR3 DNA reads as TGTGCCTGGGCCCAAACCCCCCGACCGGGACAGGGTAAAGATACGCAGTATTTT. This encodes CAWAQTPRPGQGKDTQYF. The chain links TRBV30 to TRBJ2-3; 9 bases fit TRBD1. Trimming at V came to 5 bases and at J to 5 bases, leaving 20 bases not matched to a gene. Looked up from germline, CDR1 is GTSNPN and CDR2 is SVGIG (reference sequence). The length of the CDR3 is 18 residues. Using reference TRBV30 and TRBJ2-3 for the parts outside the CDR3, the full variable domain is SQTIHQWPATLVQPVGSPLSLECTVEGTSNPNLYWYRQAAGRGLQLLFYSVGIGQISSEVPQNLSASRPQDRQFILSSKKLLLSDSGFYLCAWAQTPRPGQGKDTQYFGPGTRLTVL.

The V call is TRBV6-6, the J call TRBJ2-7; TRBD2 agrees at 11 bases. Germline values: CDR1 MNHNY, CDR2 SVGAGI (reference sequence). Unmatched junction bases numbered 5, after V lost 5 bases and J lost 2 bases. The CDR3 length is 15 residues. CDR3 sequence reads: CASSTTSGKAYEQYF. In DNA form, the CDR3 reads TGTGCCAGCAGTACGACTAGCGGGAAAGCCTACGAGCAGTACTTC.

This clone was found once. CDR3 protein: CASSEDRAPSGANVLTF. The CDR3 DNA reads as TGTGCCAGCAGCGAGGACAGGGCCCCCTCTGGGGCCAACGTCCTGACTTTC. The chain joins TRBV9 to TRBJ2-6; TRBD1 matches 8 bases. J gave up 0 bases and V 3 bases, and 5 bases lay outside the gene matches. The CDR3 runs to 17 residues. Looked up from germline, CDR1 is SGDLS and CDR2 is YYNGEE.

V gene TRBV7-6 combines with J gene TRBJ2-7; D ambiguous. The CDR3 covers 13 residues. Germline assignment: CDR1 SGHVS and CDR2 FNYEAQ. Trimming cost V 5 bases and J 0 bases, with 8 bases left between them. This CDR3 reads CASSPRASYEQYF. The CDR3 nucleotides are TGTGCCAGCAGCCCCCGAGCCTCCTACGAGCAGTACTTC.